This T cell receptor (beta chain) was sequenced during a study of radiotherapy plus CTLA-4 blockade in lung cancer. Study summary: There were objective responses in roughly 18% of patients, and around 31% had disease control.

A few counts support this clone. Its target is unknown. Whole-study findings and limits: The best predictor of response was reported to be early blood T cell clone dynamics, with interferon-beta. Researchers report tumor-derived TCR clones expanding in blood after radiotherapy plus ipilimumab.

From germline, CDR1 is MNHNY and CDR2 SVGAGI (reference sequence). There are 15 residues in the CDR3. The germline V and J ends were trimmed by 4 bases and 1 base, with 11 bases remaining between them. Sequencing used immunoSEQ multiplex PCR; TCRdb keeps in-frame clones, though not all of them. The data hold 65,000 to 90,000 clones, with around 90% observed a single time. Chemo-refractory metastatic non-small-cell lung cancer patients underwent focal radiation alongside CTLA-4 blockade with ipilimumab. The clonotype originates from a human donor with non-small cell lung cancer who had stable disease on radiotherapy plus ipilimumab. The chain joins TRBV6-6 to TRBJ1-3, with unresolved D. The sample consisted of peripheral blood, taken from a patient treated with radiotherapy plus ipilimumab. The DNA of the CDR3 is TGTGCCAGCAGTTGGAAAGGGAGTTCTGGAAACACCATATATTTT. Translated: CASSWKGSSGNTIYF.